This T cell receptor (beta chain) is from a study of T cell changes during pregnancy in multiple sclerosis (dated by TCRdb to about 2019). Turning to the overall study: The study looked at changes in the T cell repertoire across pregnancy in women with multiple sclerosis.

The receptor library was made with the immunoSEQ multiplex PCR assay. The immuneACCESS repertoire file appears here via TCRdb, limited to in-frame rearrangements. These files lack a portion of the clones; in checked studies, under half of the deficit traces to unresolved V genes, and the cause of the others is not known. The sample table records approximately 130,000 clones; 90% to 96% of these occur just once. 0.4% to 0.5% of the sample lies in the top ten. The V end gives up 7 bases and the J end 4 bases, leaving 5 bases in the junction not matched to a gene. The CDR3 goes from the cysteine to the phenylalanine over 14 residues. The CDR3 DNA has 42 bases and is translated from base 1. The germline V gene specifies MDHEN as CDR1 and SYDVKM as CDR2. Turning to this clone: No cognate antigen has been identified for it. Base qualities are not recorded, but no much larger clone differs from it by a single base.

The sequenced sample was peripheral blood, obtained after pregnancy. The sequence links TRBV28 to TRBJ2-7, with 12 bases aligning to TRBD2. This receptor was obtained from a female donor with multiple sclerosis, enrolled in a pregnancy study. This receptor carries the CDR3 CASTLAGGRYEQYF. The nucleotide sequence is given as TGTGCCAGCACCCTAGCGGGAGGGAGATACGAGCAGTACTTC.